A single sample is the source of the 6 T cell receptor beta chains below, sequenced in a study of low-dose radiotherapy and immunotherapy resistance in tumors. Primers targeting TRAV and TRBV primed first-strand cDNA, covering alpha and beta chains. TCRs were put through 20 to 25 PCR cycles of amplification with Phusion. A constant-region primer and the V-primer adapter served as the primer pair. In TCRdb, the reads were re-called with MiXCR into one record per CDR3 protein. The table records around 100,000 distinct CDR3 sequences, around a fifth of them present only once. Stated time point: after trial treatment. Sample treatment: LDRT plus nivolumab, ipilimumab, low-dose cyclophosphamide and aspirin (RACIN trial). This specimen consisted of PBMCs, obtained after low-dose radiotherapy plus immunotherapy. The receptors here all came from a female donor with ovarian cancer.

This clonotype was seen repeatedly, ten times or more. In nucleotides, the CDR3 is TGTGCCAGCAGCTGGACAGGGGCGCGTGAGCAGTACTTC. Its translation: CASSWTGAREQYF. J is TRBJ2-7 and V is TRBV14; 9 bases map to TRBD1. The V segment lost 5 bases and the J segment 7 bases; nucleotides outside the gene matches: 6. The CDR3 has 13 amino acids. Germline CDR1 SGHDN, CDR2 FVKESK.

This clonotype came up many times. The chain carries TRBV14 and TRBJ2-7; the match to TRBD1 covers 7 bases. With V trimmed by 0 bases and J by 5 bases, 10 bases remained unmatched. CDR3 length: 16 amino acids. Germline values: CDR1 SGHDN, CDR2 FVKESK. This CDR3 reads CASSQDPPRGMNEQYF. Written as DNA, the CDR3 is TGTGCCAGCAGCCAAGATCCGCCCAGGGGGATGAACGAGCAGTACTTC.

This clonotype was detected many times. The V and J genes are TRBV5-8 and TRBJ2-3, with a tentative D call TRBD1 (6 bases). CDR1 SGHTS and CDR2 YDEGEE come from the germline V gene. This CDR3 has 15 residues. Trimming cost V 2 bases and J 0 bases, with 10 bases left between them. The CDR3 region is CASSLGGQSTDTQYF. The CDR3 coding sequence is TGTGCCAGCAGCTTAGGCGGACAGAGCACAGATACGCAGTATTTT.

The chain employs TRBV30 and TRBJ2-1; 12 bases match TRBD2. V shed 0 bases and J 10 bases; nucleotides not matched to a gene: 7. This CDR3 spans 15 amino acids. Germline values: CDR1 GTSNPN, CDR2 SVGIG (reference sequence). CDR3 protein: CAWSVPSGRAYEQFF. As DNA, the CDR3 is TGTGCCTGGAGTGTCCCTAGCGGGAGGGCCTACGAGCAGTTCTTC.

A word on this clonotype: Germline and junction disagree at one end, which may indicate a read error. The CDR3 here is CASSEWGWLAGGRTGEPFF. In DNA form, the CDR3 reads TGTGCCAGCAGTGAATGGGGCTGGCTAGCGGGAGGGAGAACCGGGGAGCCGTTTTTT. This chain uses TRBV2 with TRBJ2-2; 12 bases are shared with TRBD2. CDR3 length equals 19 residues. Germline-derived CDR1 and CDR2 are SNHLY and FYNNEI.

This clonotype was recorded many times. The V gene is TRBV6-6, the J gene TRBJ1-1, with 7 bases aligning to TRBD1. CDR3 size: 15 residues. Germline assignment: CDR1 MNHNY and CDR2 SVGAGI (reference sequence). Trimming took 5 bases from V and 0 from J; bases not matched to a gene: 6. CDR3 sequence reads: CASSTPTGMNTEAFF. DNA of the CDR3: TGTGCCAGCAGTACCCCGACAGGGATGAACACTGAAGCTTTCTTT.